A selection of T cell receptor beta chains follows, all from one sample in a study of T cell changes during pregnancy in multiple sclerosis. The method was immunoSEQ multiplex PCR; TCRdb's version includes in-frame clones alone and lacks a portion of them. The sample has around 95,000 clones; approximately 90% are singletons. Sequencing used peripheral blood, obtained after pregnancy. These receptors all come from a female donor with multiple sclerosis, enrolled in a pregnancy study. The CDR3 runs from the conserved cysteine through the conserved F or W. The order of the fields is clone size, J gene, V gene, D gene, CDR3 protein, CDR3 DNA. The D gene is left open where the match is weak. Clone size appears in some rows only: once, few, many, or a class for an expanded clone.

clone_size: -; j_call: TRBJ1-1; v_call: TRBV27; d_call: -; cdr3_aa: CASRTQGRDTEAFF; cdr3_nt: TGTGCCAGCAGGACGCAGGGCCGGGACACTGAAGCTTTCTTT
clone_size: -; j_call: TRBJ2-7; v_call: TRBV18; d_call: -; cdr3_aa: CASSPPDYSEQYF; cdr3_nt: TGTGCCAGCTCACCACCAGACTACTCCGAGCAGTACTTC
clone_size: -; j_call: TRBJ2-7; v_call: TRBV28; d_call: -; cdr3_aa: CASSSPRGSSYEQYF; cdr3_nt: TGTGCCAGCAGTTCTCCCCGTGGGAGCTCCTACGAGCAGTACTTC
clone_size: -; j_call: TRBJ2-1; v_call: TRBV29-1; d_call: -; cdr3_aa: CSVDGGGNEQFF; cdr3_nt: TGCAGCGTTGATGGAGGAGGGAATGAGCAGTTCTTC
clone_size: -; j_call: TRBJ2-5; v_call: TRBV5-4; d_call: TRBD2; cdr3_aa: CASTWGSGSGETQYF; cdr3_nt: TGTGCCAGCACCTGGGGTAGCGGGAGTGGAGAGACCCAGTACTTC
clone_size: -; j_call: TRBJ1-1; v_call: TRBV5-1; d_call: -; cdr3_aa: CATRREIMNTEAFF; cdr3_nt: TGCGCCACCCGAAGGGAGATTATGAACACTGAAGCTTTCTTT
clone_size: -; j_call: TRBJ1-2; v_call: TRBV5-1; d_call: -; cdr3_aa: CASIGADYGYTF; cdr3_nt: TGCGCCAGCATTGGGGCCGACTATGGCTACACCTTC
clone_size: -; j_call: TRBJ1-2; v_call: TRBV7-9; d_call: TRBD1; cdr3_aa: CASSFLRDSYGYTF; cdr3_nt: TGTGCCAGCAGCTTCCTCCGGGACAGCTATGGCTACACCTTC
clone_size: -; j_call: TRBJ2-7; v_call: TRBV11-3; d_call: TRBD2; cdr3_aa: CASSLDPSGNYEQYF; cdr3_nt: TGTGCCAGCAGCTTAGATCCTAGCGGGAACTACGAGCAGTACTTC
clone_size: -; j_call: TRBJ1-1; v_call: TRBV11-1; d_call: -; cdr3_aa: CASSLGRGREAFF; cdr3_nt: TGTGCCAGCAGCCTAGGGAGGGGTCGAGAAGCTTTCTTT
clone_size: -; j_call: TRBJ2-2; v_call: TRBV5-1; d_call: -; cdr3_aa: CASTPGDRVTGELFF; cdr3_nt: TGCGCCAGCACTCCGGGAGACAGGGTCACCGGGGAGCTGTTTTTT
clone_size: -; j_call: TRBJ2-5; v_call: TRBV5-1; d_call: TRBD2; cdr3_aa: CASRPSLAGSGGRETQYF; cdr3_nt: TGCGCCAGCAGACCGTCACTAGCGGGATCCGGGGGTAGGGAGACCCAGTACTTC
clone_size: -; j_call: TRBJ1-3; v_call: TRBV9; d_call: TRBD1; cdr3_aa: CASSPSLASGGKGNTIYF; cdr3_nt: TGTGCCAGCAGCCCCAGCCTCGCGTCAGGGGGCAAAGGAAACACCATATATTTT
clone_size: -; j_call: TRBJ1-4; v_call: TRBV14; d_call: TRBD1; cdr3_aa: CASSLERRTGGWEKLFF; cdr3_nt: TGTGCCAGCAGCCTCGAACGTCGGACAGGGGGTTGGGAAAAACTGTTTTTT
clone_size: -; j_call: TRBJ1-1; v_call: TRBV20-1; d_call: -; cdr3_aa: CSARDWAEAFF; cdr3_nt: TGCAGTGCTAGAGATTGGGCAGAAGCTTTCTTT
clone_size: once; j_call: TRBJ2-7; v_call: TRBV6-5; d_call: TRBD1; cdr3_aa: CASRMTGTVGHEQYF; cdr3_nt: TGTGCCAGCAGGATGACAGGGACGGTCGGCCACGAGCAGTACTTC
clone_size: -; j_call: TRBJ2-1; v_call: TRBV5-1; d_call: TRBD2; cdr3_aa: CASSTTSGSSNEQFF; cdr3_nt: TGCGCCAGCAGCACGACTAGCGGGAGCTCCAATGAGCAGTTCTTC
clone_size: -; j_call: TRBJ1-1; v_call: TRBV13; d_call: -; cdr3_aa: CASSLRAATMNTEAFF; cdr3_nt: TGTGCCAGCAGCTTGCGGGCAGCGACGATGAACACTGAAGCTTTCTTT
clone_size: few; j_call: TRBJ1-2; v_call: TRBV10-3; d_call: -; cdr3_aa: CAIKEDSNYGYTF; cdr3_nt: TGTGCCATCAAAGAGGACAGCAACTATGGCTACACCTTC
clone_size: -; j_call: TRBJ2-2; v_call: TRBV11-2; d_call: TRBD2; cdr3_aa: CASSFYLAGGSGELFF; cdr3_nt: TGTGCCAGCAGCTTTTACCTAGCGGGAGGATCCGGGGAGCTGTTTTTT
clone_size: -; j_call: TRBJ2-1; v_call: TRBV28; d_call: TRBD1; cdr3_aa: CASSLDRGNEQFF; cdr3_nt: TGTGCCAGCAGTCTGGACAGGGGAAATGAGCAGTTCTTC
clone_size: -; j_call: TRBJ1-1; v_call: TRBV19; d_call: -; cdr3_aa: CASSGGQNTEAFF; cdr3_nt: TGTGCCAGTAGTGGGGGACAGAACACTGAAGCTTTCTTT
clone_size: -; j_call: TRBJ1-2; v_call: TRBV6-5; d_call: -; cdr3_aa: CASSYSQVANYGYTF; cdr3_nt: TGTGCCAGCAGTTACTCGCAGGTGGCCAACTATGGCTACACCTTC
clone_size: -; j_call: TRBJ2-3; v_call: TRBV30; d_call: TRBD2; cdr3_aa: CASRTSGRTDTQYF; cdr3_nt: TGTGCCAGCCGGACTAGCGGGAGAACAGATACGCAGTATTTT
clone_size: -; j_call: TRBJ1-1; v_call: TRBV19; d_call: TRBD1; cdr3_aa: CASSVQGARNTEAFF; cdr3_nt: TGTGCCAGTAGCGTACAGGGGGCAAGGAACACTGAAGCTTTCTTT
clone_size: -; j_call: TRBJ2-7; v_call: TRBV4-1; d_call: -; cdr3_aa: CASSQDPDITYEQYF; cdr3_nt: TGCGCCAGCAGCCAAGATCCAGACATAACCTACGAGCAGTACTTC
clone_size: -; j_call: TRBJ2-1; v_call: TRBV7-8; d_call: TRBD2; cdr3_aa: CASSLTSESGYNEQFF; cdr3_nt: TGTGCCAGCAGCCTGACTAGCGAGTCAGGTTACAATGAGCAGTTCTTC
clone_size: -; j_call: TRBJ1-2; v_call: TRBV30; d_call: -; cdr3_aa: CAWSVLDGYTF; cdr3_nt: TGTGCCTGGAGTGTACTGGATGGCTACACCTTC
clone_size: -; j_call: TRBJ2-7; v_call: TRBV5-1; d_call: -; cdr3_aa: CASSLDTATYEQYF; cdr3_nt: TGCGCCAGCAGCTTGGATACAGCCACCTACGAGCAGTACTTC
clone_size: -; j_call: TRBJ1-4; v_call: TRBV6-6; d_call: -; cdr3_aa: CASSRRQDATNEKLFF; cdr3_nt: TGTGCCAGCAGTCGACGACAGGACGCAACTAATGAAAAACTGTTTTTT
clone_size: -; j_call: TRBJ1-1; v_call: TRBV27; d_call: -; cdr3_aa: CASSVVPKRGFEAFF; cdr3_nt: TGTGCCAGCAGCGTCGTACCCAAGAGAGGCTTTGAAGCTTTCTTT
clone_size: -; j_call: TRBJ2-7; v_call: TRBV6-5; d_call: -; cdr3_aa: CASGAPYEQYF; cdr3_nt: TGTGCCAGCGGGGCCCCATACGAGCAGTACTTC
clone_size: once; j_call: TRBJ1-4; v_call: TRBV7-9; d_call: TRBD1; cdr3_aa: CASSLIPGQENNEKLFF; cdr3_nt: TGTGCCAGCAGCTTAATACCGGGACAGGAAAATAATGAAAAACTGTTTTTT
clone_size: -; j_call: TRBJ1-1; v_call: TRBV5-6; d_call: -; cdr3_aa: CASSFWATEAFF; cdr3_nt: TGTGCCAGCAGCTTCTGGGCCACTGAAGCTTTCTTT
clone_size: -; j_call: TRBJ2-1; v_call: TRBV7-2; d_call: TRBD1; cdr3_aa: CASSNAGQGGNEQFF; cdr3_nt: TGTGCCAGCAGCAATGCGGGACAGGGTGGTAATGAGCAGTTCTTC
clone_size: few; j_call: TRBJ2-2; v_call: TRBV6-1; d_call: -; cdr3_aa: CASLDTDTGELFF; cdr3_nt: TGTGCCAGCCTGGACACAGACACCGGGGAGCTGTTTTTT
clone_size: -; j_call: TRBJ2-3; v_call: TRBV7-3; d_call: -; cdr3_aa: CASSLQQGVTQYF; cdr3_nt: TGTGCCAGCAGCTTACAACAGGGAGTTACGCAGTATTTT
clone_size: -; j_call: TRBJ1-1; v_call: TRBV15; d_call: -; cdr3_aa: CATSRDLMVVTEAFF; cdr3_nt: TGTGCCACCAGCAGAGATCTAATGGTCGTCACTGAAGCTTTCTTT
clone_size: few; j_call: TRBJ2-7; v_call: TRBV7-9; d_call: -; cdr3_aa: CASSYETYYEQYF; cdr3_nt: TGTGCCAGCAGCTATGAAACTTACTACGAGCAGTACTTC
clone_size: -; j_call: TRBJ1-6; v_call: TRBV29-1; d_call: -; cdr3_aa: CSAGAERGSPLHF; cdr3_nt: TGCAGCGCTGGGGCAGAGAGAGGTTCACCCCTCCACTTT
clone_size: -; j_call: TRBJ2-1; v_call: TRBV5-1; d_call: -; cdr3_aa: CASSSTRTAFNEQFF; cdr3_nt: TGCGCCAGCAGCTCCACCCGGACAGCCTTCAATGAGCAGTTCTTC
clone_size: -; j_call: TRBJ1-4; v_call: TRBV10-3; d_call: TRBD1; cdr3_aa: CAISSTGGTTNEKLFF; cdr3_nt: TGTGCCATCAGTTCCACAGGGGGCACCACTAATGAAAAACTGTTTTTT
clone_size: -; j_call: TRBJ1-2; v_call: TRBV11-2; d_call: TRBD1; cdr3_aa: CASSARTGLFKGYTF; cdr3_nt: TGTGCCAGCAGCGCCCGGACAGGGTTATTTAAAGGCTACACCTTC
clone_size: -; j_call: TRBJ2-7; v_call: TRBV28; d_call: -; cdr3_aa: CASSLGALNEQYF; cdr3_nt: TGTGCCAGCAGTTTAGGGGCCTTGAACGAGCAGTACTTC
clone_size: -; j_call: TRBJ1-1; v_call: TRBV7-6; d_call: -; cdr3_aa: CASSPQASGNTEAFF; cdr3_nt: TGTGCCAGCAGCCCGCAGGCGTCAGGGAACACTGAAGCTTTCTTT
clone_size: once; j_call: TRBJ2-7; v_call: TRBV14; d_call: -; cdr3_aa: CASSQQLVPGGGGEQYF; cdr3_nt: TGTGCCAGCAGCCAACAACTGGTTCCCGGGGGCGGGGGCGAGCAGTACTTC
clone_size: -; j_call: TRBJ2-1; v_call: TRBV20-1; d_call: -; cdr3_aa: CSAASGNEQFF; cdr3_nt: TGCAGTGCCGCCTCAGGGAATGAGCAGTTCTTC
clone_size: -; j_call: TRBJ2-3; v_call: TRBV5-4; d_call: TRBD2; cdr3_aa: CASREGAGADTQYF; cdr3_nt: TGTGCCAGCAGGGAGGGAGCGGGGGCAGATACGCAGTATTTT
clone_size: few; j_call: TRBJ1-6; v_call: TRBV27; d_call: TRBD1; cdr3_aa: CASSFFGQGGNSPLHF; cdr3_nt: TGTGCCAGCAGTTTTTTTGGACAGGGCGGAAATTCACCCCTCCACTTT
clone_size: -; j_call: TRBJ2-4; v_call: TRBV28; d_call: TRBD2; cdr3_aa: CASSFHVGLAGVMLVAKNIQYF; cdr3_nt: TGTGCCAGCAGTTTTCATGTGGGACTAGCGGGAGTAATGCTTGTGGCCAAAAACATTCAGTACTTC
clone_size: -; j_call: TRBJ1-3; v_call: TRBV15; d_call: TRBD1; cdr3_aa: CATSQGQGALGNTIYF; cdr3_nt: TGTGCCACCAGCCAGGGACAGGGGGCACTTGGAAACACCATATATTTT
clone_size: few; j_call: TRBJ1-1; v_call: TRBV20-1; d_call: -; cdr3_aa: CSAKGETEAFF; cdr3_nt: TGCAGTGCTAAAGGAGAAACTGAAGCTTTCTTT
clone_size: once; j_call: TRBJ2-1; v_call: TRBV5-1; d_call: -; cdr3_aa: CASSLTSSSYNEQFF; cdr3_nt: TGCGCCAGCAGCTTGACTTCTTCCTCCTACAATGAGCAGTTCTTC
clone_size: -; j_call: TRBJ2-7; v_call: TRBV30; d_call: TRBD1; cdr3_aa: CAWKTGPYEQYF; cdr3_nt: TGTGCCTGGAAGACAGGGCCCTACGAGCAGTACTTC
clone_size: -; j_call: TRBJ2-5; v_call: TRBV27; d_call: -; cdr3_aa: CASSLQGRAATVSQYF; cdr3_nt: TGTGCCAGCAGTTTACAGGGCAGAGCAGCAACAGTTTCCCAGTACTTC
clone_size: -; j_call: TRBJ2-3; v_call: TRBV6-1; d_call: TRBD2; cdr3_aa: CASSASGVGSTDTQYF; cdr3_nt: TGTGCCAGCAGTGCTAGCGGGGTTGGGAGCACAGATACGCAGTATTTT
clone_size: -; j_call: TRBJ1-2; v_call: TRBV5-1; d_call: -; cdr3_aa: CASSLLVGGGYTF; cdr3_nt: TGCGCCAGCAGCCTTTTGGTGGGGGGTGGCTACACCTTC
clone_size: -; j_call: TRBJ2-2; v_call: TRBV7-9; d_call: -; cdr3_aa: CASSLGLEGLNTGELFF; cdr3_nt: TGTGCCAGCAGCTTGGGCCTCGAGGGTCTTAACACCGGGGAGCTGTTTTTT